The 14 T cell receptor beta chains listed next were all sequenced from one sample in a study of technical replicates of blood from a few donors. Method: immunoSEQ multiplex PCR; TCRdb's copy keeps in-frame clones and lacks some. The sample has around 97,000 clones, 90% to 97% seen once; the top ten hold about 0.35%. The sample was T cells isolated from PBMCs. The source is a human donor in good health.

The chain uses TRBV4-1 and TRBJ2-7; weak D call: TRBD1 (6 bases). CDR3 length equals 15 residues. Germline V gene lookup returns CDR1 MGHRA and CDR2 YSYEKL. The V end was cut by 5 bases, the J end by 2 bases, with 16 bases between. The DNA of the CDR3 is TGCGCCAGCAGCGTCTACTTTACAGGGCCCTACGAGCAGTACTTC. Its protein is CASSVYFTGPYEQYF.

In this sample, this clone turned up once. The genes are TRBV4-1 and TRBJ1-5; tentative D call: TRBD1 (5 bases). The germline CDR1 and CDR2 sequences are MGHRA and YSYEKL. The germline V and J ends were trimmed by 1 base and 2 bases, with 9 bases remaining between them. CDR3 size: 15 residues. In DNA, the CDR3 is TGCGCCAGCAGCCAAGTTGCGACAGGCAATCAGCCCCAGCATTTT. This codes for CASSQVATGNQPQHF.

This chain connects TRBV19 to TRBJ2-1, with D possibly matching TRBD1 (5 bases). V lost 3 bases and J 0 bases, leaving 9 bases between the germline ends. Germline V CDR1 and CDR2: LNHDA, SQIVND (reference sequence). The CDR3 is made up of 15 amino acids. CDR3 in amino acids: CASSIRGNSYNEQFF. The CDR3 nucleotides read TGTGCCAGTAGTATTAGGGGAAACTCCTACAATGAGCAGTTCTTC. Looking up the rest from reference TRBV19 and TRBJ2-1 gives the full variable domain: DGGITQSPKYLFRKEGQNVTLSCEQNLNHDAMYWYRQDPGQGLRLIYYSQIVNDFQKGDIAEGYSVSREKKESFPLTVTSAQKNPTAFYLCASSIRGNSYNEQFFGPGTRLTVL.

This clone was recorded only once. This sequence joins TRBV5-1 and TRBJ1-2; 8 positions match TRBD1. The CDR3 totals 13 residues. Trimming at V came to 4 bases and at J to 8 bases, leaving 7 bases not matched to a gene. Germline-derived CDR1 and CDR2 are SGHRS and YFSETQ. CDR3 protein: CASSPTGVGGYTF. The CDR3 DNA follows: TGCGCCAGCAGCCCGACAGGGGTGGGCGGCTACACCTTC.

This chain joins TRBV19 and TRBJ2-2, with D perhaps matching TRBD1 (6 bases). The V end lost 5 bases, the J end lost 1 base, and 8 bases lay between the germline ends. Germline loops: CDR1 LNHDA, CDR2 SQIVND (reference sequence). The CDR3 has 14 amino acids. The CDR3 DNA is TGTGCCAGTAGTGGGGGCCTGAACACCGGGGAGCTGTTTTTT. Protein sequence: CASSGGLNTGELFF.

V is TRBV14 and J is TRBJ1-1; TRBD1 agrees at 9 bases. The CDR3 consists of 14 residues. V lost 4 bases to trimming and J lost 4 bases; unmatched junction nucleotides: 4. Germline assignment: CDR1 SGHDN and CDR2 FVKESK. CDR3 DNA: TGTGCCAGCAGCCTTTACAGGGGGCCCACTGAAGCTTTCTTT. This codes for CASSLYRGPTEAFF.

The rearrangement links TRBV19 to TRBJ2-1; 15 bases are a match to TRBD2. J was trimmed by 9 bases and V by 9 bases; bases with no gene match: 18. CDR1 LNHDA and CDR2 SQIVND come from the germline V gene (reference sequence). The CDR3 is 18 residues long. The CDR3 DNA follows: TGTGCCAGCAGACCATCGGGACTAGCGGGAGGTCGGCTTAGTGAGCAGTTCTTC. It specifies CASRPSGLAGGRLSEQFF.

The CDR3, as DNA: TGTGCCAGCAGCTTACTGGTAGGGCGGGAGGCCCCGTGGTTCTTC. Translated, it gives CASSLLVGREAPWFF. The chain has TRBV7-9 and TRBJ2-1; 8 nucleotides agree with TRBD2. The CDR3 has 15 residues. CDR1 SEHNR and CDR2 FQNEAQ come from the germline V gene (reference sequence). V shed 2 bases, J shed 15 bases, and the junction held 15 bases outside the gene matches.

V usage is TRBV27 and J usage is TRBJ2-3; 7 bases map to TRBD1. The J segment lost 1 base and the V segment lost 2 bases, leaving 3 bases of the junction unmatched. CDR1 is MNHEY and CDR2 is SMNVEV in the germline V gene (reference sequence). The CDR3 is 15 residues long. The CDR3 is CASSLTGARTDTQYF. CDR3 nucleotides: TGTGCCAGCAGTTTAACAGGGGCCCGCACAGATACGCAGTATTTT.

The chain recombines TRBV2 with TRBJ2-2; TRBD2 agrees at 8 bases. CDR3 length: 16 amino acids. Trimming at V came to 6 bases and at J to 2 bases, leaving 8 bases not matched to a gene. CDR1 is SNHLY and CDR2 is FYNNEI in the germline V gene. CDR3 DNA sequence: TGTGCCAGCAGAAAAAGACTAGCGTCTAACACCGGGGAGCTGTTTTTT. Translated, it gives CASRKRLASNTGELFF.

The V gene is TRBV10-3, the J gene TRBJ2-1, with D unclear. Trimming shortened V by 2 bases and J by 0 bases, and 11 bases separated the two germline ends. The CDR3 consists of 16 residues. Germline V gene data show CDR1 as ENHRY and CDR2 as SYGVKD. CDR3 region: CAISELTKSSYNEQFF. CDR3 DNA sequence: TGTGCCATCAGTGAGCTTACGAAGAGCTCCTACAATGAGCAGTTCTTC.

The rearrangement links TRBV5-6 to TRBJ1-2; D might be TRBD1 (5 bases). The CDR3 covers 13 residues. CDR1 is SGHDT and CDR2 is YYEEEE in the germline V gene. Trimming pared 0 bases from V and 4 bases from J, leaving 7 bases between. The CDR3 here is CASSLVQGYGYTF. CDR3 DNA sequence: TGTGCCAGCAGCTTGGTGCAGGGCTATGGCTACACCTTC.

This chain connects TRBV19 to TRBJ1-1, with D hard to call. CDR3 length: 13 residues. The germline CDR1 and CDR2 sequences are LNHDA and SQIVND (reference sequence). V lost 5 bases and J 1 base, leaving 8 bases between the germline ends. The chain's CDR3 is CASSALRNTEAFF. CDR3 DNA: TGTGCCAGTAGTGCCCTTAGGAACACTGAAGCTTTCTTT.

V and J are TRBV19 and TRBJ1-1, with D unclear. Germline V CDR1 and CDR2: LNHDA, SQIVND (reference sequence). This CDR3 spans 12 amino acids. Trimming took 7 bases from V and 0 from J, leaving 6 bases between them. The CDR3 region has the DNA TGTGCCAGTAACACAATGAACACTGAAGCTTTCTTT. Protein: CASNTMNTEAFF.